These T cell receptor beta chains were read from a single sample in a study of vaccination effects on CD4 cells after COVID-19. Libraries were prepared by immunoSEQ multiplex PCR; TCRdb keeps only in-frame clonotypes and omits some of them. The sample contains roughly 20,000 clones, roughly two thirds of which appear only once. These TCRs are of unknown antigen specificity. Source: CD4+ T cells from PBMCs cultured with HCoV-NL63 spike peptides, taken before COVID-19 vaccination. The receptors here all came from a human donor who received a COVID-19 vaccine. The conserved cysteine and the conserved F or W are not part of the CDR3 here. Each record gives: J gene, CDR3 length, V gene, CDR3 protein.

TRBJ1-2 | 11 | TRBV12-3/TRBV12-4 | ASSLDSDYGYT
TRBJ1-1 | 13 | TRBV13 | ASSLGLTVNTEAF
TRBJ1-2 | 14 | TRBV5-1 | ASSDHSRTGEGGYT
TRBJ2-1 | 15 | TRBV9 | ASGGTSGRDRYNEQF
TRBJ1-4 | 10 | TRBV10-3 | AITGTNEKLF
TRBJ2-3 | 12 | TRBV19 | VSRSSGSTDTQY
TRBJ1-4 | 12 | TRBV27 | ASQSPRHGEKLF
TRBJ2-1 | 11 | TRBV20-1 | SASWREYNEQF
TRBJ1-3 | 10 | TRBV12-3/TRBV12-4 | ASRGPGNTIY
TRBJ2-5 | 13 | TRBV9 | ASSAPAGAQETQY
TRBJ2-3 | 14 | TRBV11-2 | ASSTRGRASTDTQY
TRBJ2-1 | 13 | TRBV5-4 | ASSLVGQGNNEQF
TRBJ1-6 | 12 | TRBV29-1 | SVSLGQDNSPLH
TRBJ2-3 | 12 | TRBV5-1 | ASSLRQGTDTQY
TRBJ2-1 | 12 | TRBV6-5 | ASSYETGRNEQF
TRBJ2-5 | 12 | TRBV6-2/TRBV6-3 | ASSYGQIQETQY